The 27 T cell receptor beta chains below come from one sample, sequenced in a study of OX40 agonist ivuxolimab in advanced cancers. Sequencing was performed with immunoSEQ multiplex PCR; in TCRdb, only in-frame clones are kept and a portion is missing. The table has about 31,000 clones, 88% seen once. The sample was CD4+ or CD8+ T cells sorted from blood, taken in a trial of the OX40 agonist ivuxolimab. Receptor source: an adult with an advanced solid tumor such as melanoma, head and neck, liver or kidney cancer.

A few counts support this clone. The chain links TRBV27 to TRBJ1-3; no firm D call. The CDR3 is 15 residues long. V lost 2 bases and J 0 bases, leaving 8 bases between the germline ends. Germline-derived CDR1 and CDR2 are MNHEY and SMNVEV (reference sequence). The CDR3 reads CASSLTGISGNTIYF. CDR3 bases: TGTGCCAGCAGTTTAACCGGCATCTCTGGAAACACCATATATTTT.

The gene calls are TRBV6-1 and TRBJ1-3; D gene unclear. V lost 8 bases, J lost 1 base, and 12 bases lay in between. Germline CDR1 MNHNS, CDR2 SASEGT. The length of the CDR3 is 14 residues. The CDR3 spells CASSIKGSGNTIYF. The DNA of the CDR3 is TGTGCCAGCTCGATTAAAGGTTCTGGAAACACCATATATTTT.

The genes are TRBV28 and TRBJ1-5; D might be TRBD1 (5 bases). CDR3 size: 17 residues. The germline V and J ends were trimmed by 4 bases and 1 base, with 17 bases remaining between them. Germline lookup yields CDR1 MDHEN and CDR2 SYDVKM. The CDR3 DNA sequence: TGTGCCAGCAGTTATGGGGTAGGGGCCGGGAGCAATCAGCCCCAGCATTTT. Translating gives CASSYGVGAGSNQPQHF.

J is TRBJ1-6 and V is TRBV6-5; D gene ambiguous. Looked up from germline, CDR1 is MNHEY and CDR2 is SVGAGI. The V end lost 1 base, the J end lost 8 bases, and 15 bases lay between the germline ends. This CDR3 spans 16 amino acids. The CDR3 is CASSYFTPWEHSPLHF. The CDR3 DNA is TGTGCCAGCAGTTACTTCACCCCTTGGGAGCATTCACCCCTCCACTTT.

The chain carries TRBV19 and TRBJ2-7; a possible D gene is TRBD2 (6 bases). Germline lookup yields CDR1 LNHDA and CDR2 SQIVND (reference sequence). The CDR3 consists of 15 residues. Deletions cut 5 bases from V and 3 bases from J, with 17 bases between. The CDR3 loop is CASSFTDAAGYEQYF. For the CDR3, the DNA is TGTGCCAGTAGTTTCACCGACGCAGCGGGCTACGAGCAGTACTTC.

The chain recombines TRBV7-9 with TRBJ2-1; possibly TRBD1 or TRBD2 for D (6 bases each). Germline V CDR1 and CDR2: SEHNR, FQNEAQ (reference sequence). Trimming took 1 base from V and 8 from J, leaving 15 bases between them. This CDR3 comprises 15 residues. CDR3 in DNA: TGTGCCAGCAGCTTAGGAGTCGGGGGCGGCGATGAGCAGTTCTTC. Its translation is CASSLGVGGGDEQFF.

The V gene is TRBV19, the J gene TRBJ2-5; 8 nucleotides align to TRBD2. This CDR3 is built from 15 residues. From germline, CDR1 is LNHDA and CDR2 SQIVND (reference sequence). J gave up 3 bases and V 3 bases, and 6 bases lay outside the gene matches. In DNA form, the CDR3 reads TGTGCCAGTAGTATGGGTTTGGGACTAGAAGAGACCCAGTACTTC. Amino acid sequence: CASSMGLGLEETQYF.

V gene TRBV7-2 combines with J gene TRBJ1-1, with TRBD1 matching 8 bases. Germline lookup yields CDR1 SGHTA and CDR2 FQGNSA. The CDR3 has 14 residues. V lost 4 bases and J lost 3; bases outside the gene matches: 4. The CDR3 spells CASSSGDRYTEAFF. CDR3 nucleotide sequence: TGTGCCAGCAGCTCAGGGGACAGGTACACTGAAGCTTTCTTT.

This chain joins TRBV7-9 and TRBJ1-6; no clear D. Germline values: CDR1 SEHNR, CDR2 FQNEAQ (reference sequence). CDR3 length: 14 residues. V lost 4 bases and J lost 10, with 14 bases in between. Here the CDR3 DNA reads TGTGCCAGCAGCTCACCCCCCTCGGGCTCACCCCTCCACTTT. This encodes CASSSPPSGSPLHF.

This clone was seen just once. The chain is built from TRBV5-6 and TRBJ2-2; D is unresolved. From germline, CDR1 is SGHDT and CDR2 YYEEEE. Trimming removed 6 bases from V and 3 bases from J, with 15 bases in between. The CDR3 runs 15 residues. Here the CDR3 reads CASTAGWSDTGELFF. The CDR3 nucleotides are TGTGCCAGCACCGCCGGTTGGTCCGACACCGGGGAGCTGTTTTTT.

The rearrangement links TRBV5-6 to TRBJ2-7, with D hard to call. Germline loops: CDR1 SGHDT, CDR2 YYEEEE. V was trimmed by 0 bases and J by 2 bases, leaving 9 bases between them. The CDR3 has 14 residues. The CDR3 sequence is CASSLEGSPYEQYF. The CDR3 nucleotides are TGTGCCAGCAGCTTGGAGGGATCCCCCTACGAGCAGTACTTC. The full variable domain, rest sourced from reference TRBV5-6 and TRBJ2-7, is DAGVTQSPTHLIKTRGQQVTLRCSPKSGHDTVSWYQQALGQGPQFIFQYYEEEERQRGNFPDRFSGHQFPNYSSELNVNALLLGDSALYLCASSLEGSPYEQYFGPGTRLTVT.

The chain combines TRBV7-9 with TRBJ2-1, with 10 nucleotides matching TRBD1. Per the germline V gene, CDR1 is SEHNR and CDR2 is FQNEAQ (reference sequence). This CDR3 has 15 amino acids. The J segment lost 5 bases and the V segment lost 1 base, leaving 2 bases of the junction unmatched. CDR3 DNA sequence: TGTGCCAGCAGCTTAGGACAGGGGGCCCACAATGAGCAGTTCTTC. Protein sequence: CASSLGQGAHNEQFF.

The chain uses TRBV27 and TRBJ2-7; no firm D call. CDR1 and CDR2 from the germline V gene are MNHEY and SMNVEV (reference sequence). CDR3 length equals 14 residues. The V end lost 6 bases, the J end lost 1 base, and 13 bases lay between the germline ends. CDR3 DNA sequence: TGTGCCAGCAGAACAACCACAGAATCCTACGAGCAGTACTTC. It yields the protein CASRTTTESYEQYF.

The rearrangement joins TRBV13 to TRBJ2-7; no definite D call. The CDR3 totals 12 residues. V gave up 3 bases and J gave up 3 bases, with 6 bases separating them. Germline values: CDR1 PRHDT, CDR2 FYEKMQ (reference sequence). CDR3 bases: TGTGCCAGCAGCTTCAATGGCTACGAGCAGTACTTC. The encoded protein is CASSFNGYEQYF.

The chain employs TRBV11-2 and TRBJ2-1; D may be TRBD1 (6 bases). The ends were cut back, 3 bases at V and 0 bases at J, with 15 bases in the middle. The CDR3 contains 17 residues. Per the germline V gene, CDR1 is SGHAT and CDR2 is FQNNGV. The CDR3 reads CASSFPRDTNSYNEQFF. The CDR3 DNA is TGTGCCAGCAGCTTCCCGAGGGACACCAACTCCTACAATGAGCAGTTCTTC.

V usage is TRBV7-3 and J usage is TRBJ2-1; weak D call: TRBD1 (7 bases). Germline values: CDR1 SGHTA, CDR2 FQGTGA. The CDR3 runs 14 residues. Trimming pared 4 bases from V and 4 bases from J, leaving 11 bases between. CDR3 loop: CASSSQGGYNEQFF. The DNA of the CDR3 is TGTGCCAGCAGCTCCCAGGGGGGATACAATGAGCAGTTCTTC.

In nucleotides, the CDR3 is TGTGCCAGCAGCTTGGGGCCCGGGACAGGGTACGGCTACACCTTC. Translation: CASSLGPGTGYGYTF. J is TRBJ1-2 and V is TRBV5-6, with 9 bases fitting TRBD1. Germline CDR1 reads SGHDT; CDR2 reads YYEEEE. The CDR3 has 15 residues. Losses at the gene ends were 0 bases for V and 8 bases for J; bases not matched to a gene: 8.

This clone was detected a few times. The chain combines TRBV30 with TRBJ1-2; no clear D. Looked up from germline, CDR1 is GTSNPN and CDR2 is SVGIG (reference sequence). The CDR3 consists of 12 residues. The V end was cut by 5 bases, the J end by 4 bases, with 11 bases between. CDR3 bases: TGTGCCTGGGGCTTGCATATCTATGGCTACACCTTC. This translates into CAWGLHIYGYTF.

The rearrangement uses TRBV29-1 and TRBJ2-1; 11 bases fit TRBD2. After removal of 0 bases from V and 0 bases from J, the junction contained 10 bases not matched to a gene. CDR1 SQVTM and CDR2 ANQGSEA come from the germline V gene. The CDR3 is 19 residues long. The CDR3 spells CSVEEVAGGPGGSYNEQFF. The CDR3 region has the DNA TGCAGCGTTGAAGAGGTAGCGGGGGGGCCGGGAGGCTCCTACAATGAGCAGTTCTTC.

The V call is TRBV27, the J call TRBJ2-3, with 7 bases lining up with TRBD1. CDR1 and CDR2 (germline): MNHEY, SMNVEV (reference sequence). The CDR3 totals 15 residues. V shed 5 bases and J 1 base; nucleotides not matched to a gene: 6. DNA of the CDR3: TGTGCCAGCAGTGACGGACAGGCCCGCACAGATACGCAGTATTTT. Encoded protein: CASSDGQARTDTQYF.

J is TRBJ1-2 and V is TRBV2; TRBD1 might be the D (6 bases). Trimming removed 0 bases from V and 8 bases from J, with 19 bases in between. CDR1 and CDR2 (germline): SNHLY, FYNNEI. This CDR3 comprises 16 residues. Here the CDR3 DNA reads TGTGCCAGCAGTGAAGCTCGGCAGGGAGGGGGAGGCGGCTACACCTTC. It yields the protein CASSEARQGGGGGYTF.

By sample fraction, this clone is medium-sized. The CDR3 loop is CASSVGDSNTEAFF. The CDR3 DNA reads TGTGCCAGCAGCGTAGGGGACAGTAACACTGAAGCTTTCTTT. The J gene is TRBJ1-1, the V gene TRBV9, with 7 nucleotides matching TRBD1. Germline V gives CDR1 SGDLS, CDR2 YYNGEE. The CDR3 runs 14 residues. Trimming at V came to 0 bases and at J to 2 bases, leaving 1 base not matched to a gene.

The rearrangement joins TRBV7-9 to TRBJ2-1; D perhaps matches TRBD1 (5 bases). Germline V CDR1 and CDR2: SEHNR, FQNEAQ (reference sequence). Trimming left V 1 base short and J 14 bases short, with 12 bases between. The CDR3 spans 12 residues. The chain's CDR3 is CASSLEDLGEFF. In DNA form, the CDR3 reads TGTGCCAGCAGCTTAGAGGACCTAGGGGAGTTCTTC.

The chain is built from TRBV4-1 and TRBJ2-3, with 8 bases aligning to TRBD1. CDR3 length equals 17 residues. Germline V gene data show CDR1 as MGHRA and CDR2 as YSYEKL. J was trimmed by 4 bases and V by 0 bases; bases with no gene match: 9. Here the CDR3 reads CASSQDVVQGVSDTQYF. The CDR3 DNA reads TGCGCCAGCAGCCAAGACGTTGTACAGGGGGTTTCAGATACGCAGTATTTT.

V is TRBV6-5 and J is TRBJ2-2; D uncertain. CDR1 is MNHEY, CDR2 SVGAGI, per germline. Deletions cut 5 bases from V and 4 bases from J, with 8 bases between. The CDR3 has 13 amino acids. The CDR3 region has the DNA TGTGCCAGCAGTGGGTGGACCACCGGGGAGCTGTTTTTT. As protein: CASSGWTTGELFF.

The rearrangement joins TRBV5-6 to TRBJ1-6, with 8 bases aligning to TRBD1. The junction had 14 bases not matched to a gene; V was cut back by 6 bases and J by 9 bases. In germline, CDR1 is SGHDT, CDR2 YYEEEE. CDR3 length: 16 residues. The CDR3 DNA reads TGTGCCAGCACCGAGGGACAGGCGCGTCTAGGTTCACCCCTCCACTTT. This sequence encodes CASTEGQARLGSPLHF.

This chain links TRBV6-1 with TRBJ2-7; the match to TRBD1 covers 8 bases. The CDR3 runs 17 residues. The germline gives CDR1 MNHNS, CDR2 SASEGT. The V gene end was trimmed by 4 bases and the J gene end by 2 bases; junction bases not matched to a gene: 13. CDR3: CASSAKPLRGRTYEQYF. CDR3 bases: TGTGCCAGCAGTGCCAAGCCCCTCAGGGGGCGGACCTACGAGCAGTACTTC.